Sequencing of this T cell receptor (beta chain) was carried out in a study of early T cells in non-severe SARS-CoV-2 infection. V shed 6 bases and J 6 bases; nucleotides not matched to a gene: 10. In germline, CDR1 is DFQATT, CDR2 SNEGSKA (reference sequence). CDR3 length equals 13 residues. This clonotype was counted at least ten times. TCRdb recomputed calls from the 5' RACE reads with MiXCR, one row per CDR3 protein. The table has 25,000 to 35,000 distinct CDR3 sequences, 4.6% seen once. J is TRBJ1-2 and V is TRBV20-1; 7 positions match TRBD1. The sequences come from whole blood, collected at baseline. This receptor was identified in an adult who was a healthcare worker with PCR-confirmed SARS-CoV-2 infection or an uninfected control (not recorded which). Written as DNA, the CDR3 is TGCAGTGCGGAACCGGACAGGCGGAATGGCTACACCTTC. Translated, it gives CSAEPDRRNGYTF.